This T cell receptor (beta chain) was identified in a study of T-cell reconstitution after alpha-beta-depleted transplantation in children. Overall study results and limits: The authors attributed T-cell counts and diversity one year after transplant mostly to newly produced T cells. There were reportedly several hundred expanded graft clones from which alpha-beta T cells came about two months after transplant.

This clonotype was counted ten times or more. What it recognizes is unknown. Germline lookup yields CDR1 SGHKS and CDR2 YYEKEE (reference sequence). V lost 4 bases, J lost 6 bases, and 8 bases stayed unmatched. The CDR3 covers 14 residues. Unique molecular identifiers were used to barcode this TCRbeta library. TCRdb fed the PCR reads into MiXCR, producing one record per CDR3 protein. The table has roughly 300,000 distinct CDR3 sequences, around a tenth seen once. The receptor comes from a male patient aged 2 to 10 who had a stem cell transplant for chronic granulomatous disease, so the T cells may come from the graft donor. The sequenced sample was peripheral blood, obtained 180 days after TCRalphabeta/CD19-depleted stem cell transplant. This chain links TRBV5-5 with TRBJ2-3, with TRBD2 identical over 7 bases. For the CDR3, the DNA is TGTGCCAGCAGCCCAGTGGGAGGGTCGGATACGCAGTATTTT. Protein sequence: CASSPVGGSDTQYF.